This T cell receptor beta chain was retrieved from a study of identical twins. Findings and caveats of the study: Within cord blood, abundant beta clonotypes carried fewer insertions, but memory repertoires showed no such trend.

Trimming took off 6 bases at V and 6 bases at J, with 18 bases between the two ends. The germline V gene encodes CDR1 MGHRA and CDR2 YSYEKL. This CDR3 region has 14 residues. This clonotype was detected ten times or more. Its specificity is unknown. TCRdb redid the calling of the 5' RACE reads with MiXCR, one entry per CDR3 protein. The sample records about 100,000 distinct CDR3 sequences, 5.9% being singletons. Sequencing used memory T cells sorted from blood. The chain combines TRBV4-1 with TRBJ2-7; the D is unclear. This sequence was found in a woman in her forties or fifties in good health. This CDR3 is CASSRYTDEPEQYF. In nucleotides, the CDR3 is TGCGCCAGCAGTCGTTACACGGATGAGCCCGAGCAGTACTTC.